These 26 T cell receptor beta chains share one sample of origin, sequenced in a study of early T cells in non-severe SARS-CoV-2 infection. TCRdb re-derived calls from the 5' RACE reads in MiXCR, one entry per CDR3 protein. The sample records around 27,000 distinct CDR3 sequences, over 6.5% being singletons. The sample comprised whole blood. The source of these receptors is an adult who was a healthcare worker with PCR-confirmed SARS-CoV-2 infection or an uninfected control (not recorded which).

This clonotype was recorded many times. V gene TRBV6-6 combines with J gene TRBJ2-5; 12 positions match TRBD2. The CDR3 covers 13 residues. Germline V gene data show CDR1 as MNHNY and CDR2 as SVGAGI (reference sequence). With 6 bases clipped from V and 5 bases from J, the junction kept 1 base outside the gene matches. The CDR3 DNA is TGTGCCAGCAGACTAGCGGGGGGTGAGACCCAGTACTTC. Amino acids: CASRLAGGETQYF.

This clonotype occurred a few times. The chain combines TRBV3-1 with TRBJ2-1, with 9 bases aligning to TRBD2. Germline CDR1 LGHDT, CDR2 YNNKEL (reference sequence). The V segment lost 0 bases and the J segment 2 bases; nucleotides outside the gene matches: 17. The length of the CDR3 is 21 residues. The CDR3: CASSQDPLRLLAGLPYNEQFF. In nucleotides, the CDR3 is TGTGCCAGCAGCCAAGATCCTCTCCGGCTACTAGCGGGCCTCCCCTACAATGAGCAGTTCTTC.

The chain employs TRBV7-3 and TRBJ1-1, with D perhaps matching TRBD1 (5 bases). CDR1 is SGHTA and CDR2 is FQGTGA in the germline V gene. The germline V and J ends were trimmed by 7 bases and 3 bases, with 18 bases remaining between them. The CDR3 spans 15 residues. The CDR3 coding sequence is TGTGCCAGCAAGTTTTTCGGGGGAGAAGACACTGAAGCTTTCTTT. Translating gives CASKFFGGEDTEAFF. The full variable domain, its missing parts supplied by reference TRBV7-3 and TRBJ1-1, is GAGVSQTPSNKVTEKGKYVELRCDPISGHTALYWYRQSLGQGPEFLIYFQGTGAADDSGLPNDRFFAVRPEGSVSTLKIQRTERGDSAVYLCASKFFGGEDTEAFFGQGTRLTVV.

This chain links TRBV19 with TRBJ2-1, with D possibly matching TRBD1 (5 bases). Per the germline V gene, CDR1 is LNHDA and CDR2 is SQIVND (reference sequence). Trimming cost V 3 bases and J 3 bases, with 12 bases left between them. The CDR3 extends over 15 amino acids. The CDR3 sequence: CASSMGQSYYNEQFF. DNA of the CDR3: TGTGCCAGTAGTATGGGGCAGAGCTACTACAATGAGCAGTTCTTC.

The gene calls are TRBV20-1 and TRBJ1-2, with TRBD1 as a possible D gene (6 bases). Trimming took off 3 bases at V and 4 bases at J, with 12 bases between the two ends. The CDR3 is 13 amino acids. Germline V gene lookup returns CDR1 DFQATT and CDR2 SNEGSKA (reference sequence). CDR3 DNA: TGCAGTGCTAGGGACAGCCTGGGCTATGGCTACACCTTC. Amino acids: CSARDSLGYGYTF.

This clonotype was observed a handful of times. The V call is TRBV10-3, the J call TRBJ2-1; TRBD2 might be the D (5 bases). Deletions cut 7 bases from V and 2 bases from J, with 15 bases between. The CDR3 totals 15 residues. CDR1 and CDR2 from the germline V gene are ENHRY and SYGVKD. In DNA, the CDR3 is TGTGCCATCACCGAAGGCGGGCAGCCCTACAATGAGCAGTTCTTC. It specifies CAITEGGQPYNEQFF.

This clonotype has a count of ten or more. The chain couples TRBV9 to TRBJ2-7; D is uncertain. Germline V gene lookup returns CDR1 SGDLS and CDR2 YYNGEE. The CDR3 is made up of 14 amino acids. V lost 0 bases and J lost 3, with 10 bases in between. CDR3 bases: TGTGCCAGCAGCGTAGGTGCAGCTAACTACGAGCAGTACTTC. This translates into CASSVGAANYEQYF.

The CDR3 protein is CAWSSPLGGSNTEAFF. CDR3 coding DNA: TGTGCCTGGAGTTCCCCCCTGGGGGGCTCGAACACTGAAGCTTTCTTT. V gene TRBV30 combines with J gene TRBJ1-1, with D perhaps matching TRBD1 (6 bases). The V end lost 2 bases, the J end lost 1 base, and 17 bases lay between the germline ends. Germline V gene lookup returns CDR1 GTSNPN and CDR2 SVGIG (reference sequence). The length of the CDR3 is 16 residues.

The table lists this clonotype with many counts. The rearrangement links TRBV18 to TRBJ1-1; a possible D gene is TRBD1 (5 bases). This CDR3 has 13 residues. With 3 bases removed from V and 4 bases from J, the gap between germline ends came to 9 bases. Germline CDR1 KGHSH, CDR2 LQKENI. CDR3 sequence reads: CASSPTGPTEAFF. CDR3 in DNA: TGTGCCAGCTCACCCACAGGTCCCACTGAAGCTTTCTTT.

This clonotype was picked up a small number of times. The genes are TRBV5-1 and TRBJ2-5, with D perhaps TRBD1 (5 bases). Trimming removed 3 bases at V and 1 base at J, with 10 bases between. Germline CDR1 and CDR2: SGHRS and YFSETQ. The CDR3 has 14 amino acids. The CDR3 coding sequence is TGCGCCAGCAGCTCCACAGGCCTCCAAGAGACCCAGTACTTC. This sequence encodes CASSSTGLQETQYF.

This clonotype turned up a few times. The rearrangement links TRBV6-6 to TRBJ1-1, with D hard to call. V was clipped by 2 bases and J by 0 bases, with 13 bases between them. This CDR3 region has 16 residues. CDR1 is MNHNY, CDR2 SVGAGI, per germline (reference sequence). CDR3 sequence (DNA): TGTGCCAGCAGTTACGGGTCAGTTATCCTGAACACTGAAGCTTTCTTT. This gives the protein CASSYGSVILNTEAFF.

This clonotype was counted ten times or more. The chain links TRBV5-1 to TRBJ2-5; 8 bases map to TRBD2. CDR1 SGHRS and CDR2 YFSETQ come from the germline V gene. V was clipped by 2 bases and J by 0 bases; unmatched bases: 6. The CDR3 runs 16 residues. In nucleotides, the CDR3 is TGCGCCAGCAGCTTCTCTCCGGGACTAGACCAAGAGACCCAGTACTTC. Its protein is CASSFSPGLDQETQYF.

The J gene is TRBJ1-6, the V gene TRBV7-2, with TRBD1 as a possible D gene (6 bases). CDR3 size: 15 residues. Deletions cut 0 bases from V and 7 bases from J, with 10 bases between. Germline V gene lookup returns CDR1 SGHTA and CDR2 FQGNSA. For the CDR3, the DNA is TGTGCCAGCAGCTTAGCACAGGGCGCCAATTCACCCCTCCACTTT. Translated, it gives CASSLAQGANSPLHF.

This chain links TRBV24-1 with TRBJ2-3; D uncertain. The germline V gene encodes CDR1 KGHDR and CDR2 SFDVKD. This CDR3 contains 13 residues. The ends were cut back, 3 bases at V and 3 bases at J, with 6 bases in the middle. The chain's CDR3 is CATSDDKTDTQYF. The CDR3 DNA reads TGTGCCACCAGTGATGACAAGACAGATACGCAGTATTTT.

This clonotype was picked up many times. The chain couples TRBV20-1 to TRBJ2-3, with 11 bases fitting TRBD2. The CDR3 runs 15 residues. Germline CDR1 DFQATT, CDR2 SNEGSKA (reference sequence). J was trimmed by 5 bases and V by 3 bases; bases with no gene match: 7. The CDR3 loop reads CSASTSGRFEDTQYF. The DNA of the CDR3 is TGCAGTGCTAGCACTAGCGGGAGATTTGAAGATACGCAGTATTTT.

This clonotype occurred a few times. The chain combines TRBV10-1 with TRBJ2-7; D uncertain. V was trimmed by 2 bases and J by 0 bases, leaving 8 bases between them. The CDR3 totals 14 residues. Looked up from germline, CDR1 is WNHNN and CDR2 is SYGVQD (reference sequence). CDR3 sequence (DNA): TGCGCCAGCAGTGAGGGACCACACTCCTACGAGCAGTACTTC. This gives the protein CASSEGPHSYEQYF.

This clonotype was seen repeatedly, ten times or more. The rearrangement uses TRBV28 and TRBJ2-5, with TRBD2 as a possible D gene (6 bases). The CDR3 runs to 14 residues. CDR1 and CDR2 from the germline V gene are MDHEN and SYDVKM. Trimming took 3 bases from V and 4 from J, leaving 12 bases between them. The CDR3 DNA follows: TGTGCCAGCAGTTTTGGAGGGACGAGAGAGACCCAGTACTTC. Translating it yields CASSFGGTRETQYF.

V and J are TRBV5-5 and TRBJ2-7, with 8 positions matching TRBD2. Germline loops: CDR1 SGHKS, CDR2 YYEKEE (reference sequence). With 0 bases clipped from V and 2 bases from J, the junction kept 4 bases outside the gene matches. This CDR3 region has 15 residues. CDR3 nucleotides: TGTGCCAGCAGCTTGGGCGTAGCGGGGACCTACGAGCAGTACTTC. The encoded protein is CASSLGVAGTYEQYF.

Ten or more counts support this clonotype. The V call is TRBV12-3 or TRBV12-4, the J call TRBJ2-3; 8 bases align to TRBD2. Unmatched junction bases numbered 9, after V lost 8 bases and J lost 5 bases. The CDR3 extends over 14 amino acids. The CDR3: CASGQRERGDTQYF. The CDR3 nucleotides are TGTGCCAGCGGCCAGCGGGAGCGGGGAGATACGCAGTATTTT.

This clonotype was counted many times. The chain couples TRBV30 to TRBJ2-3, with TRBD2 matching 10 bases. Unmatched junction bases numbered 9, after V lost 4 bases and J lost 14 bases. Germline V CDR1 and CDR2: GTSNPN, SVGIG (reference sequence). CDR3 length: 12 amino acids. The chain's CDR3 is CAWTSGGDTRYF. DNA of the CDR3: TGTGCCTGGACTAGCGGGGGAGATACGAGGTATTTT.

J is TRBJ2-1 and V is TRBV11-2; D may be TRBD2 (5 bases). The germline V and J ends were trimmed by 6 bases and 2 bases, with 8 bases remaining between them. The CDR3 is 13 residues long. Germline CDR1 SGHAT, CDR2 FQNNGV. The CDR3 nucleotides read TGTGCCAGCAGTCCGCGGGCCTACAATGAGCAGTTCTTC. Protein sequence: CASSPRAYNEQFF.

Concerning this clonotype itself: This may stem from a read error, because a much larger clone lies one nucleotide away. This rearrangement joins TRBV27 to TRBJ1-6; no firm D call. Germline V gene sequence: CDR1 MNHEY, CDR2 SMNVEV (reference sequence). The CDR3 totals 13 residues. The CDR3, as DNA: TGTGCCTGCAGTTTATTGGGGAATTCACCCCTCCACTTT. It specifies CACSLLGNSPLHF.

This clonotype was observed many times. The chain links TRBV20-1 to TRBJ2-6; D may match TRBD1 or TRBD2 (5 bases each). The germline CDR1 and CDR2 sequences are DFQATT and SNEGSKA (reference sequence). The CDR3 runs 13 residues. V lost 3 bases, J lost 7 bases, and 10 bases lay in between. The CDR3 bases are TGCAGTGCTAGTTCTGGGGGTGCCAACGTCCTGACTTTC. It codes for CSASSGGANVLTF.

This clonotype was observed at least ten times. The chain combines TRBV21-1 with TRBJ1-3; the table gives TRBD1 as D, unverified against the DNA. TRBV21-1 is marked as a pseudogene. The CDR3 is 15 residues long. In DNA form, the CDR3 reads TGTGCCAGCATTCTCCCCAGGGGGTCTGGAAACACCATATATTTT. This translates into CASILPRGSGNTIYF.

This clonotype was counted many times. The V and J genes are TRBV11-3 and TRBJ2-6; D possibly matches TRBD1 or TRBD2 (5 bases each). The CDR3 is 15 amino acids. V was shortened by 0 bases and J by 2 bases, with 5 bases between the two germline ends. CDR1 is SGHNT, CDR2 YENEEA, per germline. CDR3 loop: CASSLEGAGANVLTF. Here the CDR3 DNA reads TGTGCCAGCAGCTTAGAGGGGGCTGGGGCCAACGTCCTGACTTTC.

The J gene is TRBJ2-1, the V gene TRBV29-1; D uncertain. CDR1 is SQVTM, CDR2 ANQGSEA, per germline. The CDR3 runs to 13 residues. V was clipped by 2 bases and J by 5 bases, with 10 bases between them. CDR3 in DNA: TGCAGCGTTGAAAAAAACTTTGACAATGAGCAGTTCTTC. Translating it yields CSVEKNFDNEQFF.